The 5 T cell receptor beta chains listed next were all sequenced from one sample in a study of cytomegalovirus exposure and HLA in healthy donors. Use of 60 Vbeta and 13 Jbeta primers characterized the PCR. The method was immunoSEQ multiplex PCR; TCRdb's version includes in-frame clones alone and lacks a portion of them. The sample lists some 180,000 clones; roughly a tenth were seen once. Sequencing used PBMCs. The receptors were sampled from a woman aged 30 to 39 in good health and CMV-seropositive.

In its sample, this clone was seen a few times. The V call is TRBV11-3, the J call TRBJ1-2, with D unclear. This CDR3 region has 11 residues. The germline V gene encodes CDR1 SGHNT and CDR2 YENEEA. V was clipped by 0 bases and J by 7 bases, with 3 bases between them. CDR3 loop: CASSLDLGYTF. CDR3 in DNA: TGTGCCAGCAGCTTAGATCTTGGCTACACCTTC.

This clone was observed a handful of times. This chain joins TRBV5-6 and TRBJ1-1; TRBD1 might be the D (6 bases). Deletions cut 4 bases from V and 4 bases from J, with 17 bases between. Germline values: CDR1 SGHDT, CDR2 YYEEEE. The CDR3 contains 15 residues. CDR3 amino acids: CASSPPLGAGTEAFF. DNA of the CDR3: TGTGCCAGCAGCCCCCCTTTGGGGGCGGGCACTGAAGCTTTCTTT.

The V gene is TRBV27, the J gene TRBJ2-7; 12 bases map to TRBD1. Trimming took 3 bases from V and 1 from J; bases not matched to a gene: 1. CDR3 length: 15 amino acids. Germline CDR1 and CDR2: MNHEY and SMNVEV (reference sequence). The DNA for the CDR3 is TGTGCCAGCAGTTTGGGACAGGGGGCTTCCTACGAGCAGTACTTC. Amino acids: CASSLGQGASYEQYF.

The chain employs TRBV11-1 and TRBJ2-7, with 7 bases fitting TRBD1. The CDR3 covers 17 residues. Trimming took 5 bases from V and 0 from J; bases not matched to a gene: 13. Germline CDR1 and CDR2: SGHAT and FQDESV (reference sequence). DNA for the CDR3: TGTGCCAGCAGCCGCGTCGCCGGGACAGCAAACTCCTACGAGCAGTACTTC. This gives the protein CASSRVAGTANSYEQYF.

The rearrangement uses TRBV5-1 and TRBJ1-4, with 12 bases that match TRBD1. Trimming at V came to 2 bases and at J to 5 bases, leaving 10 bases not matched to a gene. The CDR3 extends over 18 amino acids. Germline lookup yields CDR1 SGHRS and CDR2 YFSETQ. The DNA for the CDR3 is TGCGCCAGCAGCTTCCGGGGGACAGGGGGCTCCGAAAATGAAAAACTGTTTTTT. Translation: CASSFRGTGGSENEKLFF.